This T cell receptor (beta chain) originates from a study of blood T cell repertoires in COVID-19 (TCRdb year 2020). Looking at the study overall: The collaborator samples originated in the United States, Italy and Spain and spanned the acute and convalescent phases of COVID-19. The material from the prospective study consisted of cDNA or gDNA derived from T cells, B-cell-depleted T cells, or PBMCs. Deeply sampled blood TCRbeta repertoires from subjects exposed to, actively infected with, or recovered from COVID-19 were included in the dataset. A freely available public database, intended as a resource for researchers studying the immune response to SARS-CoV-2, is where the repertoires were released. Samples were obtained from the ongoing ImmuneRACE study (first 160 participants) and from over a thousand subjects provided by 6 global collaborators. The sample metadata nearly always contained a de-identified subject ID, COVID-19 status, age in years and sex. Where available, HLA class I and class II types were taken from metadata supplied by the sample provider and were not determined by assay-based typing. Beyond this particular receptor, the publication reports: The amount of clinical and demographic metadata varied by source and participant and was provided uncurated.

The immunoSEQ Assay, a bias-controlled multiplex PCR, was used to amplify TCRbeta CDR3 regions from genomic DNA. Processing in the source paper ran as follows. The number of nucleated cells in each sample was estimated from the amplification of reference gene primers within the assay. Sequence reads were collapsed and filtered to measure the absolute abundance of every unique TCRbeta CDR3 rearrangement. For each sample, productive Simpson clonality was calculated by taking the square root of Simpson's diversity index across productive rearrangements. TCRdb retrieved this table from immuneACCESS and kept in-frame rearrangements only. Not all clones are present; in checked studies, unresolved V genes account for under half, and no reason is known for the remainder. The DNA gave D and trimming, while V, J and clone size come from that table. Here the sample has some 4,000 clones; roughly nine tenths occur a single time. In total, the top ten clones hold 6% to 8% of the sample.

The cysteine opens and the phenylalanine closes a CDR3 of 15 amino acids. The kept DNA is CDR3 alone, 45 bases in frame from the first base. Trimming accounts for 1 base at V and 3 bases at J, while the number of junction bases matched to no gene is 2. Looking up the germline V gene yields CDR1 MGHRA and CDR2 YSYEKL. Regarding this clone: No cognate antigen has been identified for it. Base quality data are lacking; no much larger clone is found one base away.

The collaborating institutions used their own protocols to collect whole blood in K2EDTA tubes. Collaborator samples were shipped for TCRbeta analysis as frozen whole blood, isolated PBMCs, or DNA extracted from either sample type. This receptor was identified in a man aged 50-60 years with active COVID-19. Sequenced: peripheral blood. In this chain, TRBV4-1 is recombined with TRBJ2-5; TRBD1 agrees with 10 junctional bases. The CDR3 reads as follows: CASSQGDRGKETQYF. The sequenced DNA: TGCGCCAGCAGCCAAGGGGACAGGGGAAAAGAGACCCAGTACTTC.